This T cell receptor (beta chain) was sequenced for a study of human T cells and chemical hapten exposure. Study context: Across the whole study, which lasted around 26 weeks, patients were given diphenylcyclopropenone on the scalp once a week. The upper back received 0.01% DPC by patch testing, with results read at 6 days. Small pooled library volume differences chiefly drove per-sample TCR yield variation.

Germline CDR1 is MDHEN and CDR2 is SYDVKM. The CDR3 loop spans 12 amino acids. The ends were cut back, 4 bases at V and 6 bases at J, with 9 bases in the middle. This clonotype has only a few counts. One entry per CDR3 protein, called by TCRdb with MiXCR from the RACE reads. This sample yields roughly 38,000 distinct CDR3 sequences, of which 3% to 4% are seen a single time; about 26% belongs to the top ten. As to time point: patch test 1, 2 weeks after DPC sensitization. Treatment of the sample: therapeutic diphenylcyclopropenone sensitization with weekly scalp DPC. The authors' total RNA extraction used unfractionated whole blood.

The rearrangement links TRBV28 to TRBJ1-2; a possible D gene is TRBD1 (5 bases). The sequence derives from a man between 50 and 59 years old with alopecia areata. Some clones in this sample may be carry-over from other donors' samples. The sample in question was whole blood, obtained in connection with sensitization to the hapten diphenylcyclopropenone (DPC). The CDR3 loop is CASSSQGDGYTF. CDR3 bases: TGTGCCAGCAGTTCCCAGGGAGATGGCTACACCTTC.